This entry describes one T cell receptor beta chain. TCRdb re-called the RT-PCR reads with MiXCR, one entry per CDR3 protein. The table lists approximately 200,000 distinct CDR3 sequences, around 40% of them singletons. The source of the sample is a study of patients and donors after allogeneic stem cell transplantation. The CDR3 runs to 13 residues. Between the trimmed V and J ends, which lost 5 bases and 9 bases, there was a span of 15 bases. Germline CDR1 reads SGHTA; CDR2 reads FQGTGA. Sequencing used blood, either unsorted or a sorted T cell fraction (not recorded which). This receptor was identified in a human donor who was either an allogeneic HSCT recipient or a stem cell or donor lymphocyte infusion donor (not recorded which). It is not recorded whose cells these are; they may come from a transplant donor. V and J are TRBV7-3 and TRBJ2-3; possible D gene TRBD2, 5 bases. In DNA form, the CDR3 reads TGTGCCAGCAGCCCAAGGCGAGAGGGAACGCAGTATTTT. Translated: CASSPRREGTQYF.